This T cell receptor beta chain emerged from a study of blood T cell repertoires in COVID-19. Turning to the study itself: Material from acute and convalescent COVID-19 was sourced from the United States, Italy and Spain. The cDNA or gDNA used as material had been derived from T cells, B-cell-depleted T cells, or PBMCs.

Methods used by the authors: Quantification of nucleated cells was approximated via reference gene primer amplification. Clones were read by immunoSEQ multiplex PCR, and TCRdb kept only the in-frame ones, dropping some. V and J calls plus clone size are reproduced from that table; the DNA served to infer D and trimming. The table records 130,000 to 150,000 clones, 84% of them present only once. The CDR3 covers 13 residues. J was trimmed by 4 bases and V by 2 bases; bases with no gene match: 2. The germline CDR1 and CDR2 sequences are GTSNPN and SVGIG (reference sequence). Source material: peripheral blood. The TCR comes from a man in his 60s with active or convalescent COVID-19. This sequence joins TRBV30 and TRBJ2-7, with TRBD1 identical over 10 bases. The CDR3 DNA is TGTGCCTGGAGTTTGGGACAGGGGTACGAGCAGTACTTC. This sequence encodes CAWSLGQGYEQYF.